This entry describes one T cell receptor beta chain. Its specificity is not known. The table came from immunoSEQ multiplex PCR; TCRdb's copy has only in-frame clones and leaves some out. The sample consists of 35,000 to 45,000 clones, over 85% of them appearing once. The data originate from a study of T cells in localized non-small cell lung cancer. Study-wide findings and caveats: Tumor showed lower T cell clonality than uninvolved adjacent lung, where it was highest. Because researchers sequenced only one region of the tumor, heterogeneity is still possible. Paired adjacent lung recovered a median around 62 of the top 100 tumor clones. Greater blood T cell density accompanied longer overall survival.

Germline V gene sequence: CDR1 MRHNA, CDR2 SNTAGT. With 6 bases removed from V and 10 bases from J, the gap between germline ends came to 22 bases. The CDR3 runs 15 residues. The sequencing used peripheral blood, collected before any cancer treatment. The chain uses TRBV6-4 and TRBJ2-1; a possible D gene is TRBD1 (5 bases). The clonotype originates from a female donor older than 55 with stage I lung adenocarcinoma. CDR3: CASSEGALPNGEQFF. The DNA of the CDR3 is TGTGCCAGCAGCGAAGGGGCGCTGCCTAACGGGGAGCAGTTCTTC.